The source of this TCR beta chain is a study of blood T cells in healthy people across ages. Germline CDR1 SNHLY, CDR2 FYNNEI. This CDR3 has 18 amino acids. Trimming pared 1 base from V and 0 bases from J, leaving 16 bases between. This clonotype was counted once. Combining a sample-barcoded 5' primer with a J-beta primer mix, a second PCR ran for 7 to 11 cycles. One entry per CDR3 protein, called by TCRdb with MiXCR from the 5' RACE reads. The sample includes some 670,000 distinct CDR3 sequences, about 51% seen only once; the top ten take approximately 15%. The TCR was taken from an elderly woman in good health. Sequencing was carried out using blood. The J gene is TRBJ2-4, the V gene TRBV2, with D maybe TRBD1 (6 bases). The CDR3 here is CASSEESLGALAKNIQYF. As DNA, the CDR3 is TGTGCCAGCAGTGAAGAATCGTTGGGGGCGCTAGCCAAAAACATTCAGTACTTC.